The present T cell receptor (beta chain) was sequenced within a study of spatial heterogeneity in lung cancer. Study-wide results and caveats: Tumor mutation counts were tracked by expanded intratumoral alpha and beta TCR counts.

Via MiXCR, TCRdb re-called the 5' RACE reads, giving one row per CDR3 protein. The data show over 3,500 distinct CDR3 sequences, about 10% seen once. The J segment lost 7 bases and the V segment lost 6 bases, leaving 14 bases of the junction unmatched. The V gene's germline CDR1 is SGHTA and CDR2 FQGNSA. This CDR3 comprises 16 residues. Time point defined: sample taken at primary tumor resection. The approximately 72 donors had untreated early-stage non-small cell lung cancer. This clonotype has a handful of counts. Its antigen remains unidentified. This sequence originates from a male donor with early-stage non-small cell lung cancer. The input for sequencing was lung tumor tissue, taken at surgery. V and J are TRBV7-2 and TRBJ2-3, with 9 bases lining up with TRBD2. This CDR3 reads CASSEGQLAGSYTQYF. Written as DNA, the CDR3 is TGTGCCAGCAGTGAAGGGCAGCTAGCGGGATCATATACGCAGTATTTT.